This entry lists 23 T cell receptor beta chains sequenced from one sample in a study of T cell responses to AZD1222 COVID-19 vaccine. Assay: immunoSEQ multiplex PCR; the TCRdb copy retains only in-frame clones and omits some. The sample has 80,000 to 130,000 clones, about 88% seen once; the top ten hold approximately 15%. The source material was peripheral blood, sampled on day 0 of AZD1222 vaccination. The source of these receptors is an adult in good health.

The J gene is TRBJ1-5, the V gene TRBV20-1; 7 bases agree with TRBD1. The CDR3 has 18 amino acids. Germline values: CDR1 DFQATT, CDR2 SNEGSKA (reference sequence). Losses at the gene ends were 3 bases for V and 0 bases for J; bases not matched to a gene: 14. The CDR3 sequence: CSASWWSGQFDSNQPQHF. The CDR3 nucleotides read TGCAGTGCTAGTTGGTGGTCGGGACAGTTCGATAGCAATCAGCCCCAGCATTTT.

This clone was counted a single time. The CDR3 sequence is CASSGTSEQYF. Here the CDR3 DNA reads TGCGCCAGCAGCGGGACATCAGAGCAGTACTTC. This chain connects TRBV5-1 to TRBJ2-7; D perhaps matches TRBD1 (6 bases). Per germline, CDR1 SGHRS and CDR2 YFSETQ. The CDR3 extends over 11 amino acids. V was cut by 4 bases and J by 7 bases, with 9 bases left in between.

V usage is TRBV11-2 and J usage is TRBJ2-2; the D gene is possibly TRBD2 (5 bases). Trimming pared 6 bases from V and 0 bases from J, leaving 14 bases between. This CDR3 has 16 amino acids. The germline CDR1 and CDR2 sequences are SGHAT and FQNNGV. CDR3 sequence (DNA): TGTGCCAGCAGGCTCCTGCCGGGATCGAACACCGGGGAGCTGTTTTTT. Its protein product is CASRLLPGSNTGELFF.

V gene TRBV9 combines with J gene TRBJ2-1, with unresolved D. V was cut by 2 bases and J by 4 bases, with 13 bases left in between. This CDR3 comprises 15 residues. Germline V CDR1 and CDR2: SGDLS, YYNGEE. This CDR3 reads CASSVAQFFYNEQFF. CDR3 DNA sequence: TGTGCCAGCAGCGTGGCTCAGTTTTTTTACAATGAGCAGTTCTTC.

The rearrangement joins TRBV6-5 to TRBJ1-2; unclear D gene. The CDR3 consists of 12 residues. Germline CDR1 is MNHEY and CDR2 is SVGAGI. V was pared by 6 bases and J by 6 bases, with 11 bases between. The CDR3 loop reads CASSHGPHGYTF. CDR3 sequence (DNA): TGTGCCAGCAGCCACGGTCCTCATGGCTACACCTTC.

The genes are TRBV11-2 and TRBJ2-1; 15 nucleotides agree with TRBD2. After removal of 4 bases from V and 8 bases from J, the junction contained 12 bases not matched to a gene. CDR1 SGHAT and CDR2 FQNNGV come from the germline V gene. The CDR3 runs to 18 residues. The CDR3 DNA reads TGTGCCAGCAGCTCGAGCCGGACTAGCGGGGGGGAGTACGATGAGCAGTTCTTC. It translates to CASSSSRTSGGEYDEQFF.

The chain couples TRBV10-3 to TRBJ1-1; D is undetermined. From germline, CDR1 is ENHRY and CDR2 SYGVKD. The V end lost 5 bases, the J end lost 5 bases, and 12 bases lay between the germline ends. This CDR3 region has 13 residues. The CDR3 DNA reads as TGTGCCATCAGTTTGAAGGGTTATACTGAAGCTTTCTTT. Encoded protein: CAISLKGYTEAFF.

The J gene is TRBJ2-6, the V gene TRBV29-1; D is unclear. The V and J ends lost 5 bases and 0 bases respectively, with 8 bases between them. Germline V lookup: CDR1 SQVTM, CDR2 ANQGSEA. The CDR3 is 14 residues long. The CDR3 DNA reads as TGCAGCGTTTTCTTTAGCTCTGGGGCCAACGTCCTGACTTTC. Protein: CSVFFSSGANVLTF.

V gene TRBV11-2 combines with J gene TRBJ1-2, with D maybe TRBD1 (5 bases). The CDR3 is 12 residues long. V lost 5 bases and J 6 bases, leaving 10 bases between the germline ends. Per germline, CDR1 SGHAT and CDR2 FQNNGV. The CDR3 is CASSPQGHGYTF. CDR3 bases: TGTGCCAGCAGCCCTCAGGGCCATGGCTACACCTTC.

There are many counts of this clone. J is TRBJ1-1 and V is TRBV11-3; D unclear. CDR3 length: 15 amino acids. Germline V gene data show CDR1 as SGHNT and CDR2 as YENEEA. The V end lost 1 base, the J end lost 0 bases, and 9 bases lay between the germline ends. The CDR3: CASSLVANLNTEAFF. CDR3 in DNA: TGTGCCAGCAGCTTAGTTGCGAATCTGAACACTGAAGCTTTCTTT. Filled out from reference TRBV11-3 and TRBJ1-1, the complete variable domain reads EAGVVQSPRYKIIEKKQPVAFWCNPISGHNTLYWYLQNLGQGPELLIRYENEEAVDDSQLPKDRFSAERLKGVDSTLKIQPAELGDSAVYLCASSLVANLNTEAFFGQGTRLTVV.

This rearrangement joins TRBV12-3 or TRBV12-4 to TRBJ1-2; unclear D gene. The CDR3 contains 12 residues. V lost 8 bases and J lost 7, with 14 bases in between. The chain's CDR3 is CASLSPAAGYTF. The CDR3 coding sequence is TGTGCCAGCCTCAGCCCCGCGGCTGGCTACACCTTC.

This chain joins TRBV28 and TRBJ2-1; D uncertain. Germline values: CDR1 MDHEN, CDR2 SYDVKM. The CDR3 contains 16 residues. The V gene lost 6 bases and the J gene lost 1 base, with 16 bases spanning the gap. The CDR3 protein is CASRPNYSPSYNEQFF. The CDR3 nucleotides read TGTGCCAGCAGACCCAACTACAGTCCATCCTACAATGAGCAGTTCTTC.

This sequence joins TRBV5-1 and TRBJ2-1, with 9 bases that match TRBD2. Looked up from germline, CDR1 is SGHRS and CDR2 is YFSETQ. V shed 0 bases and J 8 bases; nucleotides not matched to a gene: 6. The CDR3 runs 15 residues. The CDR3 reads CASSLAAGGPDEQFF. The CDR3 DNA reads TGCGCCAGCAGCTTGGCCGCGGGGGGGCCGGATGAGCAGTTCTTC.

This chain uses TRBV6-5 with TRBJ1-6; 7 bases are a match to TRBD1. The CDR3 has 14 residues. Germline assignment: CDR1 MNHEY and CDR2 SVGAGI. V lost 6 bases to trimming and J lost 4 bases; unmatched junction nucleotides: 3. CDR3 protein: CASRPGQYNSPLHF. The DNA of the CDR3 is TGTGCCAGCAGACCGGGACAGTATAATTCACCCCTCCACTTT.

As to this clone: The sample contains more than one DNA sequence encoding this CDR3. The rearrangement links TRBV19 to TRBJ2-1; 12 bases match TRBD2. CDR3 length: 15 amino acids. Germline loops: CDR1 LNHDA, CDR2 SQIVND (reference sequence). V trimming: 6 bases; J trimming: 4 bases; junction bases outside the gene matches: 4. The CDR3 loop is CASSLTSGRYNEQFF. Here the CDR3 DNA reads TGTGCCAGTAGCCTGACTAGCGGGAGATACAATGAGCAGTTCTTC.

J is TRBJ1-4 and V is TRBV30; D is possibly TRBD1 (5 bases). The CDR3 totals 12 residues. Per the germline V gene, CDR1 is GTSNPN and CDR2 is SVGIG (reference sequence). The V end lost 2 bases, the J end lost 7 bases, and 8 bases lay between the germline ends. The CDR3 DNA is TGTGCCTGGAGTTTCACAGGTGAAAAACTGTTTTTT. This codes for CAWSFTGEKLFF.

This chain's CDR3 is CASSVTGVNDEKLFF. Written as DNA, the CDR3 is TGTGCCAGCAGTGTGACAGGGGTGAATGATGAAAAACTGTTTTTT. V usage is TRBV27 and J usage is TRBJ1-4, with 8 bases lining up with TRBD1. V was clipped by 5 bases and J by 6 bases; unmatched bases: 8. CDR1 is MNHEY, CDR2 SMNVEV, per germline (reference sequence). CDR3 length: 15 residues.

CDR3 sequence reads: CASSALPGRQVSSEQYF. DNA of the CDR3: TGTGCCAGTAGTGCTCTTCCGGGACGGCAAGTCTCAAGCGAGCAGTACTTC. This chain uses TRBV19 with TRBJ2-7; possibly TRBD1 or TRBD2 for D (5 bases each). Trimming took 5 bases from V and 6 from J, leaving 26 bases between them. The germline gives CDR1 LNHDA, CDR2 SQIVND (reference sequence). CDR3 length equals 17 residues.

The J gene is TRBJ1-1, the V gene TRBV13; the D gene is possibly TRBD1 (5 bases). CDR3 length: 14 residues. With 1 base removed from V and 6 bases from J, the gap between germline ends came to 12 bases. CDR1 and CDR2 (germline): PRHDT, FYEKMQ (reference sequence). DNA of the CDR3: TGTGCCAGCAGCTTAGAAGCAGGGACCTCTGAAGCTTTCTTT. Amino acid sequence: CASSLEAGTSEAFF.

The chain recombines TRBV5-8 with TRBJ1-2; 7 bases fit TRBD1. This CDR3 has 15 amino acids. With 5 bases clipped from V and 2 bases from J, the junction kept 9 bases outside the gene matches. Per germline, CDR1 SGHTS and CDR2 YDEGEE. The CDR3 here is CASSLGGRENYGYTF. CDR3 sequence (DNA): TGTGCCAGCAGTCTAGGGGGCAGAGAAAACTATGGCTACACCTTC.

The V and J genes are TRBV27 and TRBJ1-5; D remains ambiguous. CDR1 and CDR2 (germline): MNHEY, SMNVEV (reference sequence). V lost 3 bases, J lost 5 bases, and 14 bases lay in between. The CDR3 has 15 amino acids. This chain's CDR3 is CASSFSLGRDQPQHF. The CDR3 DNA is TGTGCCAGCAGTTTTAGTCTCGGGAGGGATCAGCCCCAGCATTTT.

The rearrangement links TRBV19 to TRBJ2-4; D gene unclear. The CDR3 is made up of 11 amino acids. The germline V gene has CDR1 LNHDA and CDR2 SQIVND (reference sequence). The V and J ends lost 3 bases and 8 bases respectively, with 5 bases between them. DNA for the CDR3: TGTGCCAGTAGTATGGTGGACATTCAGTACTTC. Its translation is CASSMVDIQYF.

The chain recombines TRBV5-1 with TRBJ2-4; tentative D call: TRBD1 (5 bases). Trimming removed 0 bases from V and 7 bases from J, with 17 bases in between. CDR3 length: 16 amino acids. Germline CDR1 SGHRS, CDR2 YFSETQ. CDR3 DNA sequence: TGCGCCAGCAGCTTGGCTCCAGGACGGACACGGAACATTCAGTACTTC. Protein sequence: CASSLAPGRTRNIQYF.